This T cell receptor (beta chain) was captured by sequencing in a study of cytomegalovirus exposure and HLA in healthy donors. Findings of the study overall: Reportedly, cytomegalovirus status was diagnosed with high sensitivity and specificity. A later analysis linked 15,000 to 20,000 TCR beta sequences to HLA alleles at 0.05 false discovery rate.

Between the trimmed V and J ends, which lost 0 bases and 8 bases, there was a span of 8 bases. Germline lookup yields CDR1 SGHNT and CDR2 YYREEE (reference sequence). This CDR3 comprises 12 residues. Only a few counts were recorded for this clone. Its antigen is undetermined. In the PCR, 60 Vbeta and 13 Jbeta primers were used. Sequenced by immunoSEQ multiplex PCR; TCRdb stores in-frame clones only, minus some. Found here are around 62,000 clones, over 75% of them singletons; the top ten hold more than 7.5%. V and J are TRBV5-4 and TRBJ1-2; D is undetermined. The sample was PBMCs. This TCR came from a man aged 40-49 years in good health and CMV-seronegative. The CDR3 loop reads CASSLASRGYTF. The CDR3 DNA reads TGTGCCAGCAGCTTGGCCTCGCGGGGCTACACCTTC.